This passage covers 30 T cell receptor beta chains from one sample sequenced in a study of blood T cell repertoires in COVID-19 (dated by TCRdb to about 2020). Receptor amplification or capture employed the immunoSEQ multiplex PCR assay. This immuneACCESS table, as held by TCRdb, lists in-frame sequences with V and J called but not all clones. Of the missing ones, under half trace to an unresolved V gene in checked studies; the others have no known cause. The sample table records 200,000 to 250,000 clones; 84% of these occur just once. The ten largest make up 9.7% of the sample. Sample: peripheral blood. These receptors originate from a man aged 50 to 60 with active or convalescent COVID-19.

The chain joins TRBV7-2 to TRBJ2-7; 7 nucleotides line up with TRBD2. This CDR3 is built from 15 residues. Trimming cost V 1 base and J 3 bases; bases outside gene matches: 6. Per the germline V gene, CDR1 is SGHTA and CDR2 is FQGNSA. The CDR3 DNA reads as TGTGCCAGCAGCTTAGTGCCGGGGGGTGGCTACGAGCAGTACTTC. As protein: CASSLVPGGGYEQYF.

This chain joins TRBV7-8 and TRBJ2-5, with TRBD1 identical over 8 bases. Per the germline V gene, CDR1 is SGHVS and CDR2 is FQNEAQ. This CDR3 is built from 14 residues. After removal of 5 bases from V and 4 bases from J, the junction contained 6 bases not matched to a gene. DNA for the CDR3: TGTGCCAGCAGCCCCCAGGGGGCTGGAGAGACCCAGTACTTC. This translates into CASSPQGAGETQYF.

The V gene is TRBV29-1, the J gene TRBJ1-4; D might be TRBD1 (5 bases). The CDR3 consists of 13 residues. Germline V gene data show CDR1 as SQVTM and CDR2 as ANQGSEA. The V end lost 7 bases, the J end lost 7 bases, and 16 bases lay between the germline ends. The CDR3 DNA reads TGCAGCGCCGATGTCGTGGGGGGTGAAAAACTGTTTTTT. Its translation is CSADVVGGEKLFF.

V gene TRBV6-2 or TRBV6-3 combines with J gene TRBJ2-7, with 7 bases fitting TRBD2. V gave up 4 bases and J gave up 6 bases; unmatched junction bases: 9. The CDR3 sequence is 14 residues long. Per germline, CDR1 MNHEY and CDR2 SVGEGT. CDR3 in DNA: TGTGCCAGCAGTTTGGGCGGGGGTAGCGGCGAGCAGTACGTC. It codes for CASSLGGGSGEQYV.

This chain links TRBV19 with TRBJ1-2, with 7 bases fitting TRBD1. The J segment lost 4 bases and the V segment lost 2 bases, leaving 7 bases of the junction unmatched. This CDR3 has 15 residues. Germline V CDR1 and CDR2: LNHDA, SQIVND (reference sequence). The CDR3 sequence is CASSISRDRIYGYTF. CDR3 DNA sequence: TGTGCCAGTAGTATATCCCGGGACAGAATCTATGGCTACACCTTC.

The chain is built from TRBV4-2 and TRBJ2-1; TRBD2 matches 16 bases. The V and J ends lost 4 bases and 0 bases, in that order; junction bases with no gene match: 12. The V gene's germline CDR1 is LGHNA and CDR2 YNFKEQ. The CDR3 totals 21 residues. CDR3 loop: CASSPRGRGLAGGSSYNEQFF. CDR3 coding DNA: TGTGCCAGCAGCCCACGGGGTCGGGGACTAGCGGGGGGGTCCTCCTACAATGAGCAGTTCTTC.

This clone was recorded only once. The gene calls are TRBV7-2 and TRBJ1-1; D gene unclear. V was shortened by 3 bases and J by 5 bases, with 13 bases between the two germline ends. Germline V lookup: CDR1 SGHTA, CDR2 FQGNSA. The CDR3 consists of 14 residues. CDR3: CASSFQFGDTEAFF. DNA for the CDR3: TGTGCCAGCAGCTTTCAGTTCGGGGATACTGAAGCTTTCTTT.

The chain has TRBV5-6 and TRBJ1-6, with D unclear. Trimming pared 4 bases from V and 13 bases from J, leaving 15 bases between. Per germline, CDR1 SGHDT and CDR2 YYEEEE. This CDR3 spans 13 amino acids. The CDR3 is CASSRVAGSPLHF. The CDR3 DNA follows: TGTGCCAGCAGCCGTGTTGCTGGCTCGCCCCTCCACTTT. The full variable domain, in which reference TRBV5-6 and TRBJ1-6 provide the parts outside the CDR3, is DAGVTQSPTHLIKTRGQQVTLRCSPKSGHDTVSWYQQALGQGPQFIFQYYEEEERQRGNFPDRFSGHQFPNYSSELNVNALLLGDSALYLCASSRVAGSPLHFGNGTRLTVT.

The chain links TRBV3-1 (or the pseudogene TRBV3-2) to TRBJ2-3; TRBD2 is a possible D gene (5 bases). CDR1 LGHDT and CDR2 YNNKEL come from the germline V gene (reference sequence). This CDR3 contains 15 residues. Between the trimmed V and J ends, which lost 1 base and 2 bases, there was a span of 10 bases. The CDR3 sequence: CASSQGRTDTDTQYF. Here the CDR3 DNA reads TGTGCCAGCAGCCAAGGTAGGACTGACACAGATACGCAGTATTTT.

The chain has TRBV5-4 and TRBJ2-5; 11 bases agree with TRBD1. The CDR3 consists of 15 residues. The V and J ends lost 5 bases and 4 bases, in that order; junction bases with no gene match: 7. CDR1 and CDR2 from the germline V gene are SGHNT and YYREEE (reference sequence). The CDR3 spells CASRTFGTGGETQYF. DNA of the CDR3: TGTGCCAGCAGGACGTTCGGGACAGGGGGAGAGACCCAGTACTTC. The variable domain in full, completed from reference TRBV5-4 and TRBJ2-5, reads ETGVTQSPTHLIKTRGQQVTLRCSSQSGHNTVSWYQQALGQGPQFIFQYYREEENGRGNFPPRFSGLQFPNYSSELNVNALELDDSALYLCASRTFGTGGETQYFGPGTRLLVL.

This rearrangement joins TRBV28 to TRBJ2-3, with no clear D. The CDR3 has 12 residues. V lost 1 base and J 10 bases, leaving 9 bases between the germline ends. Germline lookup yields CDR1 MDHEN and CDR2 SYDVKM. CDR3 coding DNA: TGTGCCAGCAGTTTATCTAGTGTCGCGCAGTATTTT. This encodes CASSLSSVAQYF. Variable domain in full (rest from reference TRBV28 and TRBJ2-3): DVKVTQSSRYLVKRTGEKVFLECVQDMDHENMFWYRQDPGLGLRLIYFSYDVKMKEKGDIPEGYSVSREKKERFSLILESASTNQTSMYLCASSLSSVAQYFGPGTRLTVL.

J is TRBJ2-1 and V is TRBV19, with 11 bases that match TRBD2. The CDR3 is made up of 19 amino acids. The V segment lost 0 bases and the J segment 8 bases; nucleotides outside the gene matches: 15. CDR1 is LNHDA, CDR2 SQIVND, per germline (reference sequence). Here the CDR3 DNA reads TGTGCCAGTAGTATAGACATCCCATTAGCGGGAGGGCCTCTTTATGAGCAGTTCTTC. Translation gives CASSIDIPLAGGPLYEQFF.

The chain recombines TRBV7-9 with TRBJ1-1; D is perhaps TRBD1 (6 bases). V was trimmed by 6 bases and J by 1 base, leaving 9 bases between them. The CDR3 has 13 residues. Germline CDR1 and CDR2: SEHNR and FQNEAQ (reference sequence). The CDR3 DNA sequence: TGTGCCAGCAGGGTACAGGGGAACACTGAAGCTTTCTTT. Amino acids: CASRVQGNTEAFF.

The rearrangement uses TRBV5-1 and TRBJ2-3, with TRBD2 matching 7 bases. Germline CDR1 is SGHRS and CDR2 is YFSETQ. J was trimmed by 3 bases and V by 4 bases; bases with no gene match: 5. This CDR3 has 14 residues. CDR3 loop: CASSVTSETDTQYF. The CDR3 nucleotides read TGCGCCAGCAGCGTCACTAGCGAGACAGATACGCAGTATTTT. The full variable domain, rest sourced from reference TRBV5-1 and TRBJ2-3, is KAGVTQTPRYLIKTRGQQVTLSCSPISGHRSVSWYQQTPGQGLQFLFEYFSETQRNKGNFPGRFSGRQFSNSRSEMNVSTLELGDSALYLCASSVTSETDTQYFGPGTRLTVL.

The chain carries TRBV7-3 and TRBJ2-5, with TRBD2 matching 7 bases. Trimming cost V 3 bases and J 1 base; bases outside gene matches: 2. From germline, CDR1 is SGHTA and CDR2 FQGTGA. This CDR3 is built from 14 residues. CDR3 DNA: TGTGCCAGCAGCTTCTTAGCGGGCCAAGAGACCCAGTACTTC. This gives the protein CASSFLAGQETQYF.

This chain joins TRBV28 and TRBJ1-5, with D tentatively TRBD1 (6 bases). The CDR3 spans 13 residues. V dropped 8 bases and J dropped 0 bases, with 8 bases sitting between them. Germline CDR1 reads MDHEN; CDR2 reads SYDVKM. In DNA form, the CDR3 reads TGTGCCAGCGGGGGCCATAGCAATCAGCCCCAGCATTTT. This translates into CASGGHSNQPQHF. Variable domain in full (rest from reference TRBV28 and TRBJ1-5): DVKVTQSSRYLVKRTGEKVFLECVQDMDHENMFWYRQDPGLGLRLIYFSYDVKMKEKGDIPEGYSVSREKKERFSLILESASTNQTSMYLCASGGHSNQPQHFGDGTRLSIL.

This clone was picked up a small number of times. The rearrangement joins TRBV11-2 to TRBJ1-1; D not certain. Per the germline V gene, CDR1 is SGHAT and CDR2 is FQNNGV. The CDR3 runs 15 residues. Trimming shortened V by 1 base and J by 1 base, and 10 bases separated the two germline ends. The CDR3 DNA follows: TGTGCCAGCAGCTTAGCCTCACAGTGGAACACTGAAGCTTTCTTT. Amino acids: CASSLASQWNTEAFF.

The CDR3 loop is CASSHVRYAYNEQFF. The CDR3 region has the DNA TGTGCCAGCAGCCATGTCCGGTACGCCTACAATGAGCAGTTCTTC. V is TRBV3-1 (or the pseudogene TRBV3-2) and J is TRBJ2-1, with D hard to call. Trimming shortened V by 3 bases and J by 2 bases, and 11 bases separated the two germline ends. This CDR3 comprises 15 residues. The germline CDR1 and CDR2 sequences are LGHDT and YNNKEL (reference sequence).

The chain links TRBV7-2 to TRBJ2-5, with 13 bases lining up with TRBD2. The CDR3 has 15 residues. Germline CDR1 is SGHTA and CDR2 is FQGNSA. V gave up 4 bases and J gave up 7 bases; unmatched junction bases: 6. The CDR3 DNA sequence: TGTGCCAGCAGCTGGACTAGCGGGGGTGGGGCGACCCAGTACTTC. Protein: CASSWTSGGGATQYF. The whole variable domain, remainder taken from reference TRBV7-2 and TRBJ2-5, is GAGVSQSPSNKVTEKGKDVELRCDPISGHTALYWYRQSLGQGLEFLIYFQGNSAPDKSGLPSDRFSAERTGGSVSTLTIQRTQQEDSAVYLCASSWTSGGGATQYFGPGTRLLVL.

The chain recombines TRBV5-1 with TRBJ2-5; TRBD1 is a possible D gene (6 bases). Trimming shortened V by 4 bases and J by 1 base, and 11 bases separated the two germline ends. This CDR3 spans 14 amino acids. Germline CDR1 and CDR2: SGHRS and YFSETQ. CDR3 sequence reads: CASSAGQFQETQYF. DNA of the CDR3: TGCGCCAGCAGCGCAGGACAGTTCCAAGAGACCCAGTACTTC.

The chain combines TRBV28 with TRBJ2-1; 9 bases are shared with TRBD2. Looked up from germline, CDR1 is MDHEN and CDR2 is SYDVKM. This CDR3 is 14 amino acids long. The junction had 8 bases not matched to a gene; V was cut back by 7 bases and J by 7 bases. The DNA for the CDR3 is TGTGCCAGCACTCGGACTAGCGCGCGGAATGAGCAGTTCTTC. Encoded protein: CASTRTSARNEQFF. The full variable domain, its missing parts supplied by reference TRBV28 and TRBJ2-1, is DVKVTQSSRYLVKRTGEKVFLECVQDMDHENMFWYRQDPGLGLRLIYFSYDVKMKEKGDIPEGYSVSREKKERFSLILESASTNQTSMYLCASTRTSARNEQFFGPGTRLTVL.

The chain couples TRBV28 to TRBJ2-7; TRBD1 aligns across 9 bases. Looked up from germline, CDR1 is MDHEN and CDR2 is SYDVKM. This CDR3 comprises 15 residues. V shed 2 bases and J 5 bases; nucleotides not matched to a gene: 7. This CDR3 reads CASSLRRTGVDEQYF. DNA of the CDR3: TGTGCCAGCAGTTTACGACGGACAGGGGTCGACGAGCAGTACTTC.

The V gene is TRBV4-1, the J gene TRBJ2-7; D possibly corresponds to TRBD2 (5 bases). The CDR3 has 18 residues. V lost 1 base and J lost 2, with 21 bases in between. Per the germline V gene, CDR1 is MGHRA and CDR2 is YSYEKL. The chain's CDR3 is CASSQGPLARRGTYEQYF. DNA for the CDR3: TGCGCCAGCAGCCAAGGACCCCTAGCCCGCCGGGGAACCTACGAGCAGTACTTC.

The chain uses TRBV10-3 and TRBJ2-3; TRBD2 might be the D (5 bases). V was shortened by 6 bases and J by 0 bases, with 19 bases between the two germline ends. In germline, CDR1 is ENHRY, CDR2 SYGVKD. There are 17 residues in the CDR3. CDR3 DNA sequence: TGTGCCATCAGCCCACGTAGCGCGACCACTAGCACAGATACGCAGTATTTT. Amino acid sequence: CAISPRSATTSTDTQYF.

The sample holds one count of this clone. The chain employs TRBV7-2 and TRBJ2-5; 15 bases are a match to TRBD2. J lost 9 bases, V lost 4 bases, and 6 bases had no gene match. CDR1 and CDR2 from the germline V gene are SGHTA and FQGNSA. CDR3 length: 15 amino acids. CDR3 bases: TGTGCCAGCAGCTGGACTAGCGGGGGGGTTGGGGCCCAGTACTTC. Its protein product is CASSWTSGGVGAQYF.

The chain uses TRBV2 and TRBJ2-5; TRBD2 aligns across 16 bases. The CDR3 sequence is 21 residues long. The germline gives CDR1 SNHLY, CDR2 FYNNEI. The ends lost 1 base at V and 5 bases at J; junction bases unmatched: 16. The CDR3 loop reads CASSEESGLAGGSSNSETQYF. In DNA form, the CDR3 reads TGTGCCAGCAGTGAAGAATCGGGACTAGCGGGAGGGTCCTCAAATAGCGAGACCCAGTACTTC.

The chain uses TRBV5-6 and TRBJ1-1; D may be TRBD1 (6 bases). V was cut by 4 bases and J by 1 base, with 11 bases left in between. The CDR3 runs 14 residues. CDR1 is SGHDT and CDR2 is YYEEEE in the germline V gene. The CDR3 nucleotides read TGTGCCAGCAGCCCGGACAGCTCGAACACTGAAGCTTTCTTT. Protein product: CASSPDSSNTEAFF.

In nucleotides, the CDR3 is TGTGCCAGCAGTGATTTCCCTGGAGGGGGCGCGAACACCGGGGAGCTGTTTTTT. The encoded protein is CASSDFPGGGANTGELFF. The rearrangement uses TRBV28 and TRBJ2-2; weak D call: TRBD1 (7 bases). From germline, CDR1 is MDHEN and CDR2 SYDVKM. Trimming stripped 5 bases from V and 0 bases from J, with 19 bases between. The CDR3 runs to 18 residues.

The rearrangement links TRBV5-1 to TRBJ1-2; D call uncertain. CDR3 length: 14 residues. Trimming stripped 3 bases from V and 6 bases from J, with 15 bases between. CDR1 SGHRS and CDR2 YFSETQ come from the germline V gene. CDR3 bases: TGCGCCAGCAGCTCAGGTCCGAACGGTGATGGCTACACCTTC. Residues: CASSSGPNGDGYTF.

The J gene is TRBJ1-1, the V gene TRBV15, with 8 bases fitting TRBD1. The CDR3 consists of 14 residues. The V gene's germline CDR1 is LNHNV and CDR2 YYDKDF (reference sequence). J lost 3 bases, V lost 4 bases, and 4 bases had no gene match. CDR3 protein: CATSTGQGHTEAFF. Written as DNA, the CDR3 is TGTGCCACCAGCACAGGACAGGGCCACACTGAAGCTTTCTTT.